The rows below give T cell receptor beta chains drawn from one sample of a study of OX40 agonist ivuxolimab in advanced cancers. Profiling relied on immunoSEQ multiplex PCR, and the TCRdb table lists in-frame clones only, not all of them. The table has more than 50,000 clones, 60% to 80% seen once. The sample in question was CD4+ or CD8+ T cells sorted from blood, obtained in a trial of the OX40 agonist ivuxolimab. These TCRs come from an adult with an advanced solid tumor such as melanoma, head and neck, liver or kidney cancer. Both conserved end residues are part of each CDR3. A D gene is named only where the DNA matches it firmly. Clone size is stated in some rows and not others, as once, few, many or a class when expanded.

clone size	V gene	D gene	J gene	CDR3 protein	CDR3 DNA
-	TRBV6-4	-	TRBJ2-1	CASSEEDYYNEQFF	TGTGCCAGCAGCGAAGAGGACTACTACAATGAGCAGTTCTTC
-	TRBV18	TRBD1	TRBJ2-3	CASSPGTGGNTQYF	TGTGCCAGCTCACCCGGGACAGGGGGAAATACGCAGTATTTT
-	TRBV9	TRBD2	TRBJ2-1	CASSVEAGASNEQFF	TGTGCCAGCAGCGTAGAAGCGGGAGCAAGCAATGAGCAGTTCTTC
-	TRBV12-5	-	TRBJ1-5	CASGLVPQGTGQPQHF	TGTGCTAGTGGTTTGGTCCCCCAGGGGACGGGTCAGCCCCAGCATTTT
-	TRBV5-1	-	TRBJ2-6	CASSLWADGANVLTF	TGCGCCAGCAGCTTGTGGGCAGATGGGGCCAACGTCCTGACTTTC
-	TRBV7-9	-	TRBJ1-1	CASSLYSSGSTEAFF	TGTGCCAGCAGCTTATACTCATCGGGGAGCACTGAAGCTTTCTTT
-	TRBV5-4	TRBD1	TRBJ2-2	CASSLQGGSTGELFF	TGTGCCAGCAGCTTGCAAGGGGGCAGCACCGGGGAGCTGTTTTTT
-	TRBV10-3	-	TRBJ2-1	CAISESLGGGPSYNEQFF	TGTGCCATCAGTGAGTCGCTCGGCGGGGGCCCCTCCTACAATGAGCAGTTCTTC
-	TRBV19	-	TRBJ1-1	CASSMTGNTEAFF	TGTGCCAGTAGTATGACGGGGAACACTGAAGCTTTCTTT
-	TRBV7-2	TRBD2	TRBJ2-5	CASRILAGAETQYF	TGTGCCAGCAGGATCCTAGCGGGGGCAGAGACCCAGTACTTC
-	TRBV18	-	TRBJ2-7	CASSPGFGQNYEQYF	TGTGCCAGCTCACCGGGGTTCGGACAGAACTACGAGCAGTACTTC
-	TRBV15	TRBD1	TRBJ1-2	CATSSGSQGGLNGGYTF	TGTGCCACCAGCAGTGGCTCACAGGGGGGTCTCAACGGTGGCTACACCTTC
-	TRBV7-2	TRBD2	TRBJ2-3	CASSQVAGGTDTQYF	TGTGCCAGCAGCCAAGTAGCGGGGGGGACAGATACGCAGTATTTT
-	TRBV7-2	-	TRBJ2-3	CASSLRSSPSTDTQYF	TGTGCCAGCAGCTTAAGATCTAGCCCGAGCACAGATACGCAGTATTTT
-	TRBV29-1	-	TRBJ2-3	CSVGVTDTQYF	TGCAGCGTTGGGGTGACAGATACGCAGTATTTT
-	TRBV6-1	TRBD1	TRBJ2-3	CASSLDRGDTQYF	TGTGCCAGCAGTTTGGACAGGGGAGATACGCAGTATTTT
once	TRBV29-1	-	TRBJ2-6	CSVEGSGANVLTF	TGCAGCGTTGAAGGCTCTGGGGCCAACGTCCTGACTTTC
-	TRBV27	-	TRBJ2-7	CASSFRQARYEQYF	TGTGCCAGCAGTTTCCGACAGGCGAGGTACGAGCAGTACTTC
-	TRBV6-5	-	TRBJ2-3	CASSLGRPSTDTQYF	TGTGCCAGCAGTCTGGGGAGACCCAGCACAGATACGCAGTATTTT
-	TRBV7-7	TRBD1	TRBJ1-4	CASSPRRGQREKLFF	TGTGCCAGCAGCCCCCGGAGGGGGCAGAGAGAAAAACTGTTTTTT
-	TRBV29-1	-	TRBJ1-5	CSVGGEDQPQHF	TGCAGCGTTGGGGGGGAGGATCAGCCCCAGCATTTT
once	TRBV10-3	-	TRBJ2-5	CAISETASQETQYF	TGTGCCATCAGTGAAACGGCATCCCAGGAGACCCAGTACTTC
-	TRBV5-1	-	TRBJ2-2	CASSFGANTGELFF	TGCGCCAGCAGCTTCGGGGCCAACACCGGGGAGCTGTTTTTT
-	TRBV2	-	TRBJ1-5	CASSSGQALGPQHF	TGTGCCAGCAGCTCGGGACAAGCTTTGGGGCCCCAGCATTTT
-	TRBV4-1	-	TRBJ1-5	CASSQGAGLNQPQHF	TGCGCCAGCAGCCAAGGGGCAGGATTAAATCAGCCCCAGCATTTT
once	TRBV9	TRBD1	TRBJ2-5	CASSVGTGGVETQYF	TGTGCCAGCAGCGTTGGGACAGGGGGTGTGGAGACCCAGTACTTC
-	TRBV10-3	-	TRBJ1-1	CAISESINTEAFF	TGTGCCATCAGTGAGTCGATCAACACTGAAGCTTTCTTT
-	TRBV5-6	-	TRBJ2-7	CASSLASSEYHEQYF	TGTGCCAGCAGCTTGGCGTCTAGCGAATACCACGAGCAGTACTTC
-	TRBV5-6	-	TRBJ1-1	CASSLGSLNTEAFF	TGTGCCAGCAGCTTAGGCAGTTTGAACACTGAAGCTTTCTTT
-	TRBV9	-	TRBJ2-3	CASSVGSGARTDTQYF	TGTGCCAGCAGCGTAGGGTCGGGGGCACGAACAGATACGCAGTATTTT
-	TRBV18	-	TRBJ2-1	CASSPALTLGAGKEQFF	TGTGCCAGCTCACCAGCCCTAACTTTGGGGGCGGGCAAGGAGCAGTTCTTC
-	TRBV7-9	TRBD1	TRBJ2-1	CASSFRQGGIKNEQFF	TGTGCCAGCAGCTTCCGACAGGGCGGTATTAAGAATGAGCAGTTCTTC
-	TRBV5-1	TRBD2	TRBJ2-7	CASSLWLAGNYEQYF	TGTGCCAGCAGCTTGTGGCTAGCGGGAAACTACGAGCAGTACTTC
-	TRBV7-2	TRBD1	TRBJ2-4	CASSRMDREIQYF	TGTGCCAGCAGCCGTATGGACAGGGAAATTCAGTACTTC
few	TRBV7-9	-	TRBJ1-5	CASSLGTTSSNQPQHF	TGTGCCAGCAGCTTAGGGACAACAAGCAGCAATCAGCCCCAGCATTTT
few	TRBV13	-	TRBJ1-3	CASSVNPGRASGNTIYF	TGTGCCAGCAGCGTCAACCCGGGACGAGCCTCTGGAAACACCATATATTTT
-	TRBV19	-	TRBJ1-1	CASSTTTGNTEAFF	TGTGCCAGTAGTACTACAACAGGGAACACTGAAGCTTTCTTT
-	TRBV7-9	TRBD2	TRBJ2-3	CASSAPSGPSTDTQYF	TGTGCCAGCAGCGCCCCTAGCGGGCCTAGCACAGATACGCAGTATTTT
-	TRBV5-1	-	TRBJ2-5	CASSYFDPQETQYF	TGCGCCAGCAGCTATTTCGACCCACAAGAGACCCAGTACTTC
-	TRBV6-1	TRBD2	TRBJ2-1	CASGFEREVSFF	TGTGCCAGCGGGTTCGAGCGGGAGGTCTCCTTCTTC
-	TRBV29-1	TRBD2	TRBJ2-6	CSVGGTLGANVLTF	TGCAGCGTGGGGGGGACGCTTGGGGCCAACGTCCTGACTTTC
once	TRBV7-2	-	TRBJ1-2	CARLGGQNYNYGYTF	TGTGCCAGGCTCGGAGGGCAGAACTATAACTATGGCTACACCTTC
-	TRBV28	-	TRBJ2-1	CASMRNNEQFF	TGTGCCAGCATGAGGAACAATGAGCAGTTCTTC
-	TRBV6-5	-	TRBJ1-1	CASSYTGTVNTEAFF	TGTGCCAGCAGTTACACCGGGACCGTCAACACTGAAGCTTTCTTT
-	TRBV28	TRBD1	TRBJ1-5	CASRGDRYSNQPQHF	TGTGCCAGCAGAGGGGACAGATATAGCAATCAGCCCCAGCATTTT
-	TRBV6-5	-	TRBJ1-6	CASSYRGRGRSPLHF	TGTGCCAGCAGTTACCGGGGTCGGGGTCGGTCACCCCTCCACTTT
once	TRBV7-9	-	TRBJ1-1	CASSLQSENTEAFF	TGTGCCAGCAGCTTGCAATCGGAGAACACTGAAGCTTTCTTT
-	TRBV6-6	TRBD1	TRBJ1-3	CASSRQGGGRNTIYF	TGTGCCAGCAGTCGACAGGGAGGGGGTCGGAACACCATATATTTT
many	TRBV19	TRBD1	TRBJ2-2	CASQWTGDTGELFF	TGTGCCAGCCAATGGACAGGGGACACCGGGGAGCTGTTTTTT
-	TRBV6-5	-	TRBJ2-2	CASSYFGNTGELFF	TGTGCCAGCAGTTATTTTGGGAACACCGGGGAGCTGTTTTTT
-	TRBV5-5	-	TRBJ2-5	CASSLGSQETQYF	TGTGCCAGCAGCTTGGGGAGTCAAGAGACCCAGTACTTC
-	TRBV28	-	TRBJ2-7	CASKWTDSYEQYF	TGTGCCAGCAAGTGGACAGACTCCTACGAGCAGTACTTC
few	TRBV7-2	TRBD1	TRBJ1-3	CASRQTGTAGNTIYF	TGTGCCAGCAGACAGACCGGGACAGCTGGAAACACCATATATTTT
-	TRBV6-6	-	TRBJ1-2	CASSYSAQGGYTF	TGTGCCAGCAGTTACTCTGCGCAGGGTGGCTACACCTTC
-	TRBV9	TRBD2	TRBJ2-6	CASSAGGGSGANVLTF	TGTGCCAGCAGCGCGGGAGGGGGCTCTGGGGCCAACGTCCTGACTTTC
-	TRBV19	-	TRBJ2-5	CATRQGGEETQYF	TGTGCCACTAGACAGGGAGGAGAGGAGACCCAGTACTTC
-	TRBV10-1	-	TRBJ2-2	CASSESRVTGELFF	TGCGCCAGCAGTGAGTCGCGAGTCACCGGGGAGCTGTTTTTT